These 14 T cell receptor beta chains originate from one sample sequenced in a study of PD-1 blockade in classical Hodgkin lymphoma. The time point here: newly diagnosed, previously untreated cHL patient sample. Purification of CD4+ T cells from thawed PBMCs was achieved by magnetic negative selection. The repertoire was sequenced with immunoSEQ multiplex PCR; TCRdb's copy has only in-frame clones and lacks some. Of just over 15,000 clones in the sample, roughly 84% were seen once. Specimen: CD4+ T cells from blood. The receptor set was obtained from a human donor with classical Hodgkin lymphoma.

The rearrangement links TRBV7-8 to TRBJ2-5; the D is unclear. In germline, CDR1 is SGHVS, CDR2 FQNEAQ. Trimming stripped 5 bases from V and 1 base from J, with 11 bases between. CDR3 length: 14 residues. The CDR3 reads CASSGTAIQETQYF. The CDR3 nucleotides read TGTGCCAGCAGCGGAACCGCGATCCAAGAGACCCAGTACTTC.

The chain combines TRBV6-1 with TRBJ1-3; D not resolved. The V and J ends lost 2 bases and 0 bases respectively, with 8 bases between them. The CDR3 consists of 15 residues. The germline CDR1 and CDR2 sequences are MNHNS and SASEGT. The DNA of the CDR3 is TGTGCCAGCAGTGAATCGCCAGTCTCTGGAAACACCATATATTTT. Its translation: CASSESPVSGNTIYF.

This rearrangement joins TRBV7-9 to TRBJ2-7; 8 bases agree with TRBD1. Germline lookup yields CDR1 SEHNR and CDR2 FQNEAQ (reference sequence). This CDR3 is 13 amino acids long. Trimming at V came to 5 bases and at J to 6 bases, leaving 6 bases not matched to a gene. The CDR3 DNA is TGTGCCAGCAGCCCGCGGACAGGGAGCGAGCAGTACTTC. Its protein is CASSPRTGSEQYF. The whole variable domain, filled in from reference TRBV7-9 and TRBJ2-7, reads DTGVSQNPRHKITKRGQNVTFRCDPISEHNRLYWYRQTLGQGPEFLTYFQNEAQLEKSRLLSDRFSAERPKGSFSTLEIQRTEQGDSAMYLCASSPRTGSEQYFGPGTRLTVT.

The chain combines TRBV11-2 with TRBJ1-3, with TRBD1 matching over 9 bases. The CDR3 is 16 amino acids. V shed 3 bases and J 1 base; nucleotides not matched to a gene: 4. Germline CDR1 reads SGHAT; CDR2 reads FQNNGV. This CDR3 reads CASSFGTGRSGNTIYF. The DNA for the CDR3 is TGTGCCAGCAGCTTTGGGACAGGGCGGTCTGGAAACACCATATATTTT.

This chain uses TRBV5-1 with TRBJ2-3; no clear D. Trimming took off 0 bases at V and 6 bases at J, with 14 bases between the two ends. This CDR3 has 15 amino acids. Per the germline V gene, CDR1 is SGHRS and CDR2 is YFSETQ. CDR3 sequence reads: CASSLVGVPPDTQYF. DNA for the CDR3: TGCGCCAGCAGCTTGGTTGGGGTCCCCCCGGATACGCAGTATTTT.

For the CDR3, the DNA is TGCGCCAGCAGCATGACGGGACAGGGAGGAAGGGAAAAACTGTTTTTT. Amino acids: CASSMTGQGGREKLFF. V is TRBV5-1 and J is TRBJ1-4; 9 bases map to TRBD1. Germline V gene data show CDR1 as SGHRS and CDR2 as YFSETQ. Trimming at V came to 4 bases and at J to 8 bases, leaving 12 bases not matched to a gene. This CDR3 comprises 16 residues.

The chain is built from TRBV7-9 and TRBJ1-4; D unclear. CDR1 and CDR2 (germline): SEHNR, FQNEAQ (reference sequence). The germline V and J ends were trimmed by 2 bases and 4 bases, with 5 bases remaining between them. This CDR3 has 13 amino acids. DNA of the CDR3: TGTGCCAGCAGCTTAACTATTAATGAAAAACTGTTTTTT. The encoded protein is CASSLTINEKLFF.

There are a few counts of this clone. The junction differs from germline at one of its ends, possibly a read error. The chain recombines TRBV20-1 with TRBJ2-7, with 10 positions matching TRBD2. Germline CDR1 is DFQATT and CDR2 is SNEGSKA (reference sequence). The CDR3 runs 11 residues. The CDR3 spells CSALLAGSVRF. For the CDR3, the DNA is TGCAGTGCTTTACTAGCGGGATCAGTTAGGTTC.

The rearrangement joins TRBV5-4 to TRBJ1-5; 9 positions match TRBD1. This CDR3 is 17 amino acids long. The germline V gene encodes CDR1 SGHNT and CDR2 YYREEE (reference sequence). V gave up 3 bases and J gave up 6 bases; unmatched junction bases: 13. The DNA of the CDR3 is TGTGCCAGCAGCTATAATCCGGGACAGGGAATCGGTCAGCCCCAGCATTTT. Its translation is CASSYNPGQGIGQPQHF.

CDR3: CASSFLSGRETQYF. The CDR3, as DNA: TGCGCCAGCAGCTTCCTTAGCGGGAGGGAGACCCAGTACTTC. The gene calls are TRBV5-1 and TRBJ2-5, with 10 bases fitting TRBD2. The CDR3 covers 14 residues. The V segment lost 2 bases and the J segment 5 bases; nucleotides outside the gene matches: 3. CDR1 is SGHRS and CDR2 is YFSETQ in the germline V gene.

The rearrangement uses TRBV30 and TRBJ1-5, with D maybe TRBD1 (6 bases). CDR1 and CDR2 from the germline V gene are GTSNPN and SVGIG (reference sequence). Trimming pared 0 bases from V and 6 bases from J, leaving 15 bases between. The CDR3 covers 15 residues. The CDR3 DNA reads as TGTGCCTGGAGTGTAAGGGGGGGTCCGGGTCAGCCCCAGCATTTT. It codes for CAWSVRGGPGQPQHF.

The chain recombines TRBV19 with TRBJ2-5; the match to TRBD2 covers 8 bases. With V trimmed by 4 bases and J by 1 base, 11 bases remained unmatched. This CDR3 has 17 residues. Germline loops: CDR1 LNHDA, CDR2 SQIVND (reference sequence). CDR3 nucleotide sequence: TGTGCCAGTAGTAATGGTCTAGCGGGTATGGGCCAAGAGACCCAGTACTTC. This codes for CASSNGLAGMGQETQYF. Complete variable domain (other parts from reference TRBV19 and TRBJ2-5): DGGITQSPKYLFRKEGQNVTLSCEQNLNHDAMYWYRQDPGQGLRLIYYSQIVNDFQKGDIAEGYSVSREKKESFPLTVTSAQKNPTAFYLCASSNGLAGMGQETQYFGPGTRLLVL.

The chain uses TRBV7-2 and TRBJ2-5; D is unclear. CDR1 and CDR2 from the germline V gene are SGHTA and FQGNSA. V dropped 5 bases and J dropped 1 base, with 8 bases sitting between them. This CDR3 contains 13 residues. CDR3 region: CASSANSQETQYF. The CDR3 bases are TGTGCCAGCAGCGCAAATTCCCAAGAGACCCAGTACTTC.

This rearrangement joins TRBV7-2 to TRBJ2-7; D gene ambiguous. In germline, CDR1 is SGHTA, CDR2 FQGNSA. This CDR3 is 16 amino acids long. Trimming pared 5 bases from V and 0 bases from J, leaving 17 bases between. Written as DNA, the CDR3 is TGTGCCAGCAGCCCCGGCTACCCGAATCCCTCCTACGAGCAGTACTTC. It specifies CASSPGYPNPSYEQYF.